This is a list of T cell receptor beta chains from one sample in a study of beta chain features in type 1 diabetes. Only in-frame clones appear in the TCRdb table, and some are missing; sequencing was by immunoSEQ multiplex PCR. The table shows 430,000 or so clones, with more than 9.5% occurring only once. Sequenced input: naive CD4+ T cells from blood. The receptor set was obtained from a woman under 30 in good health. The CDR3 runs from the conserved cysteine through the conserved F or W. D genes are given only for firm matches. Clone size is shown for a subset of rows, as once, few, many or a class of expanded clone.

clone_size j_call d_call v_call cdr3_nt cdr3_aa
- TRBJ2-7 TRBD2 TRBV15 TGTGCCACCAGCAGACCCCTAGCGGGATCCTACGAGCAGTACTTC CATSRPLAGSYEQYF
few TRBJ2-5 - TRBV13 TGTGCCAGCAGCTTAATGCAGGCAGGAGAGACCCAGTACTTC CASSLMQAGETQYF
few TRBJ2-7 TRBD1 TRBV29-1 TGCAGCGCCGAAACAGGGGCGCCCTACGAGCAGTACTTC CSAETGAPYEQYF
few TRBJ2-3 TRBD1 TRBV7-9 TGTGCCAGCAGCGCTACGCCCGGGACAGCGACAGATACGCAGTATTTT CASSATPGTATDTQYF
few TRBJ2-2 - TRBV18 TGTGCCAGCTCGCCCGATATCACCGGGGAGCTGTTTTTT CASSPDITGELFF
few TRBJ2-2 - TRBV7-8 TGTGCCAGCAGCTTAGTACGGCTTACCGGGGAGCTGTTTTTT CASSLVRLTGELFF
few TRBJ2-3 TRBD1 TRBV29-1 TGCAGCGTTAAGGACAGGGGGCTGTTCACAGATACGCAGTATTTT CSVKDRGLFTDTQYF
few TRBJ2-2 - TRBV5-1 TGCGCCAGCAGCCCCACTGGATGGGAATGGCAGGGCGAGGAGCTGTTTTTT CASSPTGWEWQGEELFF
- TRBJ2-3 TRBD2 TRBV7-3 TGTGCCAGCAGACGGGGGGGCCGAACAGATACGCAGTATTTT CASRRGGRTDTQYF
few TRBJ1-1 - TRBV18 TGTGCCAGCTCACACGCGACCAGGGCAGCTTTCTTT CASSHATRAAFF
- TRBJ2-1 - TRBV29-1 TGCAGCGTTGACGAGCGGAGCACTAGGAGTGAGCAGTTCTTC CSVDERSTRSEQFF
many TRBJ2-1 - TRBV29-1 TGCAGCGCCCATAACTACAATGAGCAGTTCTTC CSAHNYNEQFF